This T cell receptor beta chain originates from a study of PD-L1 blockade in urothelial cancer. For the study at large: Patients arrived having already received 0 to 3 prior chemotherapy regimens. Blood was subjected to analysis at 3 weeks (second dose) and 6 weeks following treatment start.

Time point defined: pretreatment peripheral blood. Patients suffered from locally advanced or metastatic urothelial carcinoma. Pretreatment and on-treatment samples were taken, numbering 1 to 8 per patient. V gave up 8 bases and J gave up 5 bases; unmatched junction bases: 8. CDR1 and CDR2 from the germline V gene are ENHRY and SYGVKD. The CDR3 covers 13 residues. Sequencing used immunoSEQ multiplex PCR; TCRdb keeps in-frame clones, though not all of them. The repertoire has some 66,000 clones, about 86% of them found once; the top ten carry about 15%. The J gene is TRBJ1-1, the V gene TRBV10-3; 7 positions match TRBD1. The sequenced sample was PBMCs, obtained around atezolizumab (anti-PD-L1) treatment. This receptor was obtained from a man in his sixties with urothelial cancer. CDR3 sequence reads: CAIGETGRTEAFF. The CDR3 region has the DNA TGTGCCATCGGAGAGACAGGGCGGACTGAAGCTTTCTTT.